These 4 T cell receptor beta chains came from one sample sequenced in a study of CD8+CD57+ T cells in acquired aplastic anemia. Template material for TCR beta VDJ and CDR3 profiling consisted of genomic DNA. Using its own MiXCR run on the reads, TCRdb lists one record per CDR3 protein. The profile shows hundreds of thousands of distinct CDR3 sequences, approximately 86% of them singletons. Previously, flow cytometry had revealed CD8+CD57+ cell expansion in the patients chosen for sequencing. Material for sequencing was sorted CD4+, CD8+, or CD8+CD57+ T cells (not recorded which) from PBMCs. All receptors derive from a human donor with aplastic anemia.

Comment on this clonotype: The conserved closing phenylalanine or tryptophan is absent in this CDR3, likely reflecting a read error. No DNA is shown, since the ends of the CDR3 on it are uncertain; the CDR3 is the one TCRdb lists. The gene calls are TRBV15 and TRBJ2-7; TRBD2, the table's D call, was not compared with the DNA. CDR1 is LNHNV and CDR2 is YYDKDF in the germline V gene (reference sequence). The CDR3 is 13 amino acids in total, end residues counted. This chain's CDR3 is CATSDGGEEEKYY.

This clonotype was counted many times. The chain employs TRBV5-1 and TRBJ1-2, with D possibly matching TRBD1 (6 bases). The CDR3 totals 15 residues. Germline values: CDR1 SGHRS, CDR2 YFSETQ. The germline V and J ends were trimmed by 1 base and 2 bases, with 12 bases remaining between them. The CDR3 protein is CASSLLAGANYGYTF. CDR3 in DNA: TGCGCCAGCAGCTTGTTGGCAGGGGCAAACTATGGCTACACCTTC.

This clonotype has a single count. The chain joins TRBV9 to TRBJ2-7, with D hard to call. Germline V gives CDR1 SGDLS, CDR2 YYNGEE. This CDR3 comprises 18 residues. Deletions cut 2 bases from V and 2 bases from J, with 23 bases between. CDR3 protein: CASSVQTARNQPPYEQYV. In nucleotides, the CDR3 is TGTGCCAGCAGCGTTCAGACCGCCCGAAATCAGCCCCCCTACGAGCAGTACGTC.

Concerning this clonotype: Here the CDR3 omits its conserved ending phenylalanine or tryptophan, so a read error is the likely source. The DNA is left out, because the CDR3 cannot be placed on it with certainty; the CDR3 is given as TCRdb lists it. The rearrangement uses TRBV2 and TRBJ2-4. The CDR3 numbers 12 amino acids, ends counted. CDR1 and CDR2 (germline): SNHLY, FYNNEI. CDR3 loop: CASGPTAFNHYL.